The clone carrying this TCR beta chain was recorded at least ten times. Its antigen is unidentified. The source of the sample is a study of T cells after yellow fever vaccination. Study results and caveats: There was a possibility that FACS-sorted repertoires contained abundant clonotypes contaminating from the bulk population. Booster samples showed a return of most primary-vaccination clones (around 96% CD4, around 85% CD8).

Via MiXCR, TCRdb re-called the 5' RACE reads, giving one row per CDR3 protein. This table holds 110,000 to 150,000 distinct CDR3 sequences, more than 6.5% found once. The material sequenced was CD4+ T cells sorted from PBMCs, taken 10 days after the yellow fever booster vaccination. The receptor's source is a man younger than 40 who received the YFV17D yellow fever vaccine.

CDR3 sequence: CASSLDNTGELFF. DNA for the CDR3: TGTGCCAGCAGCTTAGATAACACCGGGGAGCTGTTTTTT. The genes are TRBV7-6 and TRBJ2-2; the D is unclear. This CDR3 is 13 amino acids long. Looked up from germline, CDR1 is SGHVS and CDR2 is FNYEAQ. Deletions cut 1 base from V and 2 bases from J, with 2 bases between.